What follows describes a single TCR beta chain. Trimming left V 4 bases short and J 5 bases short, with 18 bases between. The CDR3 extends over 15 amino acids. Germline CDR1 and CDR2: SGHRS and YFSETQ. This specimen comes from a study of blood T cell repertoires in COVID-19. Study summary: Samples taken during acute and convalescent COVID-19 were collected in the United States, Italy and Spain. PBMCs, B-cell-depleted T cells, or T cells provided the cDNA or gDNA that made up the material.

While infection was still active, Seattle patients were enrolled and then followed longitudinally. Libraries were prepared by immunoSEQ multiplex PCR; TCRdb keeps only in-frame clonotypes and omits some of them. The sample contains over 150,000 clones, 70% to 90% of which appear only once. The sequenced material came from peripheral blood. This TCR derives from an older woman with COVID-19, enrolled during active disease. The chain couples TRBV5-1 to TRBJ1-2, with D unclear. The CDR3 loop is CASSQEGIPGYGYTF. The CDR3 nucleotides read TGCGCCAGCAGCCAAGAGGGTATCCCCGGGTATGGCTACACCTTC.